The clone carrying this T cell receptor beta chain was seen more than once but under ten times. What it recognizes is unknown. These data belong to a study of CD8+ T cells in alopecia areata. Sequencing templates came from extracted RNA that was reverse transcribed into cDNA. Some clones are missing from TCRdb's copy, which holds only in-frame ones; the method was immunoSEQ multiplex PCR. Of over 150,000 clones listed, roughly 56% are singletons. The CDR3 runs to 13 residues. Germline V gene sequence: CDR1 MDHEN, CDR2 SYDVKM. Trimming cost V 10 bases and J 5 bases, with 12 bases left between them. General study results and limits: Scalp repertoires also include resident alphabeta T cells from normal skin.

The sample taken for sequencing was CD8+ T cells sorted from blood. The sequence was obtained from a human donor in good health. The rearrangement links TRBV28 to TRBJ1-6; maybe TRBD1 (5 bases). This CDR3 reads CATRGTDNSPLHF. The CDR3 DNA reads TGTGCCACCCGGGGGACTGATAATTCACCCCTCCACTTT.